This T cell receptor (beta chain) was retrieved from a study of shared clonotypes between healthy human individuals. The method was immunoSEQ multiplex PCR; TCRdb's version includes in-frame clones alone and lacks a portion of them. Among about 1.1 million clones, approximately 78% were seen once, and the ten largest hold more than 0.45%. Regarding the study as a whole: Clonotypes shared by all four sorted-subset donors had higher generation probabilities than non-shared clonotypes.

Per germline, CDR1 SGHTA and CDR2 FQGTGA. This CDR3 comprises 17 residues. Losses at the gene ends were 5 bases for V and 0 bases for J; bases not matched to a gene: 10. Details on this clone: The antigen is undetermined.

Healthy and HIV-negative, the adult donors had no recent acute infections or vaccinations. The TCR originated in a man younger than 35 in good health. Some clones in this sample may be carry-over from other donors' samples. The chain employs TRBV7-3 and TRBJ2-1, with 7 bases fitting TRBD1. Material for sequencing was memory CD4+ T cells from PBMCs. As for subset: CD45RA-negative fraction. The CDR3 sequence: CASSTGQFISSYNEQFF. Written as DNA, the CDR3 is TGTGCCAGCAGCACGGGACAGTTTATTAGCTCCTACAATGAGCAGTTCTTC.